The next 14 T cell receptor beta chains were all read from a single sample in a study of shared clonotypes between healthy human individuals. Clones were read by immunoSEQ multiplex PCR, and TCRdb kept only the in-frame ones, dropping some. The data show a few hundred thousand clones, with 70% to 85% seen just once and approximately 12% held by the top ten. Sequenced: PBMCs. All receptors come from a woman in her thirties or forties in good health. Some clones in this sample may be carry-over from other donors' samples.

V gene TRBV18 combines with J gene TRBJ2-7, with a tentative D call TRBD2 (6 bases). Per germline, CDR1 KGHSH and CDR2 LQKENI. Trimming pared 2 bases from V and 1 base from J, leaving 12 bases between. The CDR3 contains 15 residues. Here the CDR3 reads CASSPYLAPSYEQYF. CDR3 coding DNA: TGTGCCAGCTCACCATACCTAGCGCCTTCCTACGAGCAGTACTTC.

This clone appeared a single time. The rearrangement uses TRBV2 and TRBJ2-2, with 11 bases that match TRBD2. This CDR3 region has 15 residues. V lost 6 bases to trimming and J lost 5 bases; unmatched junction nucleotides: 5. Per germline, CDR1 SNHLY and CDR2 FYNNEI. The CDR3 loop reads CASSELAGETGELFF. Here the CDR3 DNA reads TGTGCCAGCAGCGAACTAGCGGGAGAAACCGGGGAGCTGTTTTTT.

The J gene is TRBJ2-5, the V gene TRBV9; TRBD2 matches at 8 bases. This CDR3 region has 15 residues. Germline CDR1 is SGDLS and CDR2 is YYNGEE. Trimming removed 0 bases from V and 5 bases from J; junction bases left unmatched: 6. CDR3 coding DNA: TGTGCCAGCAGCGTAGCAGCGGGAGTTGCGGAGACCCAGTACTTC. Amino acids: CASSVAAGVAETQYF.

Points on this clone: Other DNA sequences from this sample encode an identical CDR3 as well. V gene TRBV6-6 combines with J gene TRBJ2-3; possible D gene TRBD2, 5 bases. Germline assignment: CDR1 MNHNY and CDR2 SVGAGI (reference sequence). The CDR3 is 15 amino acids. V lost 6 bases, J lost 0 bases, and 13 bases lay in between. CDR3 sequence reads: CASRDSSGSTDTQYF. The CDR3 DNA follows: TGTGCCAGCAGGGACTCGAGCGGAAGCACAGATACGCAGTATTTT.

The chain uses TRBV5-6 and TRBJ2-2; D gene ambiguous. The CDR3 covers 14 residues. Germline V lookup: CDR1 SGHDT, CDR2 YYEEEE. Deletions cut 1 base from V and 0 bases from J, with 4 bases between. The CDR3 nucleotides are TGTGCCAGCAGCTTGCAGGCGAACACCGGGGAGCTGTTTTTT. As protein: CASSLQANTGELFF. Looking up the rest from reference TRBV5-6 and TRBJ2-2 gives the full variable domain: DAGVTQSPTHLIKTRGQQVTLRCSPKSGHDTVSWYQQALGQGPQFIFQYYEEEERQRGNFPDRFSGHQFPNYSSELNVNALLLGDSALYLCASSLQANTGELFFGEGSRLTVL.

The V and J genes are TRBV18 and TRBJ2-3, with TRBD1 matching over 7 bases. Germline trimming cut 6 bases from V and 5 bases from J; bases unmatched to any gene: 11. Germline V gene lookup returns CDR1 KGHSH and CDR2 LQKENI. The CDR3 covers 15 residues. The CDR3 spells CASSPASGTVDTQYF. The CDR3 region has the DNA TGTGCCAGCTCTCCTGCCTCCGGGACAGTAGATACGCAGTATTTT.

This chain connects TRBV7-3 to TRBJ2-3; 11 nucleotides line up with TRBD2. CDR1 and CDR2 (germline): SGHTA, FQGTGA. The CDR3 covers 15 residues. Unmatched junction bases numbered 2, after V lost 5 bases and J lost 1 base. CDR3 nucleotide sequence: TGTGCCAGCAGCGTAGCGGGAGGGCGCACAGATACGCAGTATTTT. Its translation is CASSVAGGRTDTQYF.

The rearrangement uses TRBV7-9 and TRBJ1-2; the D is unclear. This CDR3 has 14 residues. The V gene lost 4 bases and the J gene lost 7 bases, with 16 bases spanning the gap. Germline loops: CDR1 SEHNR, CDR2 FQNEAQ (reference sequence). CDR3 sequence reads: CASSSDTTIVGYTF. Written as DNA, the CDR3 is TGTGCCAGCAGCTCCGACACCACTATCGTTGGCTACACCTTC.

This clone appeared a few times. V gene TRBV28 combines with J gene TRBJ1-1; D remains unclear. CDR1 is MDHEN and CDR2 is SYDVKM in the germline V gene. This CDR3 contains 11 residues. V was clipped by 3 bases and J by 4 bases, with 3 bases between them. The CDR3 region is CASSLITEAFF. In nucleotides, the CDR3 is TGTGCCAGCAGTTTGATCACTGAAGCTTTCTTT. The full variable domain, in which reference TRBV28 and TRBJ1-1 provide the parts outside the CDR3, is DVKVTQSSRYLVKRTGEKVFLECVQDMDHENMFWYRQDPGLGLRLIYFSYDVKMKEKGDIPEGYSVSREKKERFSLILESASTNQTSMYLCASSLITEAFFGQGTRLTVV.

The chain recombines TRBV19 with TRBJ1-1; D is possibly TRBD1 (6 bases). The germline V and J ends were trimmed by 4 bases and 1 base, with 10 bases remaining between them. The CDR3 has 14 amino acids. Germline values: CDR1 LNHDA, CDR2 SQIVND (reference sequence). CDR3 DNA: TGTGCCAGTAGTAAGCCCAGGGGGAACACTGAAGCTTTCTTT. It translates to CASSKPRGNTEAFF.

The chain has TRBV18 and TRBJ1-1, with D uncertain. CDR1 and CDR2 from the germline V gene are KGHSH and LQKENI. The ends were cut back, 8 bases at V and 7 bases at J, with 17 bases in the middle. This CDR3 is built from 13 residues. In DNA form, the CDR3 reads TGTGCCAGCCACACCAGACTTCAGGTTGAAGCTTTCTTT. It codes for CASHTRLQVEAFF.

The rearrangement joins TRBV4-1 to TRBJ2-7, with D perhaps TRBD1 (5 bases). V lost 4 bases to trimming and J lost 0 bases, with 13 bases between them. CDR1 is MGHRA, CDR2 YSYEKL, per germline. The CDR3 length is 15 residues. The CDR3 protein is CASSPSQGPSYEQYF. The DNA for the CDR3 is TGCGCCAGCAGCCCCTCCCAGGGTCCCTCCTACGAGCAGTACTTC.

This clone was counted only a few times. The chain is built from TRBV19 and TRBJ2-1, with 13 bases aligning to TRBD2. Per the germline V gene, CDR1 is LNHDA and CDR2 is SQIVND (reference sequence). V was clipped by 3 bases and J by 3 bases; unmatched bases: 8. There are 18 residues in the CDR3. The chain's CDR3 is CASSMGLAGLGGYNEQFF. CDR3 in DNA: TGTGCCAGTAGTATGGGACTAGCGGGACTTGGAGGCTACAATGAGCAGTTCTTC.

V is TRBV28 and J is TRBJ1-1; D is perhaps TRBD1 (5 bases). CDR1 is MDHEN, CDR2 SYDVKM, per germline. The CDR3 sequence is 13 residues long. Between the trimmed V and J ends, which lost 6 bases and 5 bases, there was a span of 13 bases. CDR3 amino acids: CASRTSDRTEAFF. CDR3 nucleotide sequence: TGTGCCAGCAGAACGTCAGACAGAACTGAAGCTTTCTTT. The whole variable domain, filled in from reference TRBV28 and TRBJ1-1, reads DVKVTQSSRYLVKRTGEKVFLECVQDMDHENMFWYRQDPGLGLRLIYFSYDVKMKEKGDIPEGYSVSREKKERFSLILESASTNQTSMYLCASRTSDRTEAFFGQGTRLTVV.